The T cell receptor (beta chain) under discussion was sequenced for a study of T cells in Graves' hyperthyroidism and ophthalmopathy. J gave up 11 bases and V 1 base, and 7 bases lay outside the gene matches. The CDR3 is made up of 13 amino acids. Amplification of TCR beta CDR3 regions used RNA as the template. HTBI primers were employed in a first-round RT-PCR of the TCR CDR3. A single record per CDR3 protein comes from TCRdb applying MiXCR to the multiplex PCR reads. Among some 600,000 distinct CDR3 sequences listed, approximately 15% were seen once. This clonotype came up many times. The V gene is TRBV12-3 or TRBV12-4, the J gene TRBJ1-1, with 7 bases lining up with TRBD1. The TCR comes from a woman between 25 and 40 years old with Graves' hyperthyroidism that later progressed to Graves' ophthalmopathy. Sequenced sample: blood. The CDR3 sequence: CASSLEVGQAAFF. CDR3 bases: TGTGCCAGCAGTTTAGAGGTCGGACAGGCCGCTTTCTTT.